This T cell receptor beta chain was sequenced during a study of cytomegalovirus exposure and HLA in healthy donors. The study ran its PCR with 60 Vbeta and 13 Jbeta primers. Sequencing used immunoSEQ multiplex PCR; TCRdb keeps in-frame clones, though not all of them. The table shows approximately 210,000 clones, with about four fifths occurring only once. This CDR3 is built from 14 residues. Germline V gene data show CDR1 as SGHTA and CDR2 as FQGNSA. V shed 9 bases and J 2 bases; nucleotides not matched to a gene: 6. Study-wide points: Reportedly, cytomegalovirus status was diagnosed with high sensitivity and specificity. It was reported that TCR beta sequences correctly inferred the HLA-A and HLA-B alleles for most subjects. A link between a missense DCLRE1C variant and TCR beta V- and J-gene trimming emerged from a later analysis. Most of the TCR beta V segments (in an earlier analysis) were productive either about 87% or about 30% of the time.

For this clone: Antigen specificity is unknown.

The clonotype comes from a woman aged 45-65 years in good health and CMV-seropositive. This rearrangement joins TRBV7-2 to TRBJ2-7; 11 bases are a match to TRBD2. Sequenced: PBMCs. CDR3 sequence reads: CASKIAGGAYEQYF. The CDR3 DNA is TGTGCCAGTAAGATAGCGGGGGGGGCCTACGAGCAGTACTTC. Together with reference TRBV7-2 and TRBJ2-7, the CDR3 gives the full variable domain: GAGVSQSPSNKVTEKGKDVELRCDPISGHTALYWYRQSLGQGLEFLIYFQGNSAPDKSGLPSDRFSAERTGGSVSTLTIQRTQQEDSAVYLCASKIAGGAYEQYFGPGTRLTVT.